These 22 T cell receptor beta chains share one sample of origin, sequenced in a study of a mutant IDH1 vaccine in newly diagnosed glioma (dated by TCRdb to about 2021). The library was made by the immunoSEQ multiplex PCR assay. TCRdb obtained this table from immuneACCESS and retained in-frame rearrangements with V and J assigned. These tables miss some clones; where compared with another copy, unresolved V genes account for less than half of the shortfall, and the remainder is unexplained. This sample comprises roughly 26,000 clones, roughly 83% of them detected only once. The top ten hold roughly a third of the sample. In the paper's terms, the time point label means: week 35, safety follow-up. Each vaccine dose was 300 ug of a 20-mer mutant IDH1 peptide in Montanide, given subcutaneously with topical imiquimod. Antigens for these TCRs are unknown. This specimen consisted of PBMCs, obtained from a glioma patient whose treatment included an IDH1 peptide vaccine. The receptors shown here come from a man younger than 40 with glioma.

This sequence joins TRBV28 and TRBJ1-4; D gene ambiguous. This CDR3 is built from 13 residues. The germline V gene encodes CDR1 MDHEN and CDR2 SYDVKM. Between the trimmed V and J ends, which lost 5 bases and 8 bases, there was a span of 12 bases. The CDR3 sequence is CASSRAAGEKLFF. The CDR3 coding sequence is TGTGCCAGCAGTAGGGCAGCGGGGGAAAAACTGTTTTTT.

This clone is a singleton in its sample. V usage is TRBV5-1 and J usage is TRBJ2-7; D uncertain. The CDR3 has 14 residues. Trimming left V 1 base short and J 0 bases short, with 8 bases between. Germline CDR1 reads SGHRS; CDR2 reads YFSETQ. This chain's CDR3 is CASSLSDSSYEQYF. The CDR3 bases are TGCGCCAGCAGCTTGTCCGACTCCTCCTACGAGCAGTACTTC. The variable domain in full, with the rest retrieved from reference TRBV5-1 and TRBJ2-7, is KAGVTQTPRYLIKTRGQQVTLSCSPISGHRSVSWYQQTPGQGLQFLFEYFSETQRNKGNFPGRFSGRQFSNSRSEMNVSTLELGDSALYLCASSLSDSSYEQYFGPGTRLTVT.

The rearrangement joins TRBV4-1 to TRBJ2-5, with D possibly matching TRBD1 (6 bases). Between the trimmed V and J ends, which lost 2 bases and 2 bases, there was a span of 12 bases. CDR1 is MGHRA, CDR2 YSYEKL, per germline. The CDR3 length is 15 residues. CDR3 sequence: CASSQRWTEQETQYF. CDR3 sequence (DNA): TGCGCCAGCAGCCAACGTTGGACAGAACAAGAGACCCAGTACTTC.

This clone came up a few times. As DNA, the CDR3 is TGTGCCAGCAGTTTATTACAGGTCTATGGCTACACCTTC. Encoded protein: CASSLLQVYGYTF. This chain connects TRBV28 to TRBJ1-2, with D possibly being TRBD1 (5 bases). From germline, CDR1 is MDHEN and CDR2 SYDVKM. This CDR3 contains 13 residues. V was cut by 1 base and J by 4 bases, with 7 bases left in between.

This sequence joins TRBV30 and TRBJ2-2; D gene unclear. V lost 2 bases and J lost 4, with 14 bases in between. Germline loops: CDR1 GTSNPN, CDR2 SVGIG (reference sequence). The CDR3 extends over 15 amino acids. In nucleotides, the CDR3 is TGTGCCTGGAGTATCAACGAATGGCCCACCGGGGAGCTGTTTTTT. It specifies CAWSINEWPTGELFF.

The V call is TRBV7-8, the J call TRBJ1-2; D is possibly TRBD1 (5 bases). The CDR3 is made up of 16 amino acids. V lost 2 bases and J lost 7, with 20 bases in between. CDR1 is SGHVS, CDR2 FQNEAQ, per germline. The DNA for the CDR3 is TGTGCCAGCAGCTTAAACCAGGGATGGGGTTTCGGTGGCTACACCTTC. Its protein product is CASSLNQGWGFGGYTF.

CDR3 sequence: CASSPSGRNTEAFF. For the CDR3, the DNA is TGTGCCAGCAGTCCCTCAGGTAGGAACACTGAAGCTTTCTTT. The J gene is TRBJ1-1, the V gene TRBV6-6; D unclear. Per the germline V gene, CDR1 is MNHNY and CDR2 is SVGAGI (reference sequence). Between the trimmed V and J ends, which lost 5 bases and 1 base, there was a span of 11 bases. There are 14 residues in the CDR3.

CDR3 nucleotides: TGTGCCAGTAGTATACTAGCGGGAATCGGAGAGACCCAGTACTTC. Translated: CASSILAGIGETQYF. This chain connects TRBV19 to TRBJ2-5, with 9 bases lining up with TRBD2. With V trimmed by 2 bases and J by 4 bases, 5 bases remained unmatched. Looked up from germline, CDR1 is LNHDA and CDR2 is SQIVND (reference sequence). CDR3 length equals 15 residues.

This chain links TRBV19 with TRBJ1-4; D might be TRBD1 (5 bases). There are 17 residues in the CDR3. Germline V gene data show CDR1 as LNHDA and CDR2 as SQIVND (reference sequence). Trimming shortened V by 7 bases and J by 7 bases, and 25 bases separated the two germline ends. CDR3 in DNA: TGTGCCAGTAAACGGTACAGCTCAGAAGGGGTTGGTGAAAAACTGTTTTTT. Encoded protein: CASKRYSSEGVGEKLFF.

The CDR3 nucleotides read TGTGCCAGTAACCGGGACTATAGCAATCAGCCCCAGCATTTT. It translates to CASNRDYSNQPQHF. The chain is built from TRBV19 and TRBJ1-5, with D maybe TRBD1 (5 bases). The germline V gene has CDR1 LNHDA and CDR2 SQIVND (reference sequence). This CDR3 comprises 14 residues. The V gene lost 7 bases and the J gene lost 0 bases, with 10 bases spanning the gap.

The V and J genes are TRBV10-3 and TRBJ2-7; D not certain. V dropped 3 bases and J dropped 7 bases, with 10 bases sitting between them. Germline-derived CDR1 and CDR2 are ENHRY and SYGVKD. This CDR3 is built from 12 residues. In DNA form, the CDR3 reads TGTGCCATCAGTGACGTGGGTCGAGAGCAGTACTTC. This translates into CAISDVGREQYF.

J is TRBJ1-1 and V is TRBV5-1; 8 bases line up with TRBD1. J lost 10 bases, V lost 4 bases, and 15 bases had no gene match. This CDR3 contains 15 residues. Looked up from germline, CDR1 is SGHRS and CDR2 is YFSETQ. The CDR3 loop is CASSPSTGERWRAFF. The DNA of the CDR3 is TGCGCCAGCAGCCCTTCGACAGGGGAGCGATGGAGAGCTTTCTTT.

The chain recombines TRBV5-1 with TRBJ2-5, with 11 positions matching TRBD2. The CDR3 contains 16 residues. V lost 4 bases and J lost 5; bases outside the gene matches: 10. Germline lookup yields CDR1 SGHRS and CDR2 YFSETQ. The CDR3 nucleotides are TGCGCCAGCAGCACCTTAGCGGGAGGGCCTGGGGAGACCCAGTACTTC. This sequence encodes CASSTLAGGPGETQYF.

The rearrangement links TRBV2 to TRBJ2-1, with TRBD2 matching 12 bases. CDR3 length equals 14 residues. The germline CDR1 and CDR2 sequences are SNHLY and FYNNEI. The V gene end was trimmed by 4 bases and the J gene end by 5 bases; junction bases not matched to a gene: 0. The CDR3 DNA is TGTGCCAGCAGTGGGACTAGCGGGAACAATGAGCAGTTCTTC. Translating gives CASSGTSGNNEQFF.

The V call is TRBV18, the J call TRBJ2-2; D gene unclear. The CDR3 is 13 amino acids. CDR1 and CDR2 (germline): KGHSH, LQKENI. With 6 bases removed from V and 5 bases from J, the gap between germline ends came to 10 bases. The CDR3 nucleotides read TGTGCCAGCTCGCGTGACACGACCGGGGAGCTGTTTTTT. Protein: CASSRDTTGELFF.

The chain links TRBV30 to TRBJ2-5; 12 bases are a match to TRBD2. The CDR3 runs to 15 residues. CDR1 is GTSNPN and CDR2 is SVGIG in the germline V gene (reference sequence). The trim removed 7 bases at V and 2 bases at J, leaving 8 bases unmatched. The chain's CDR3 is CASFRTSGNQETQYF. The CDR3 nucleotides read TGTGCCTCCTTCCGGACTAGCGGGAATCAAGAGACCCAGTACTTC.

The V and J genes are TRBV9 and TRBJ2-2, with D possibly matching TRBD1 (7 bases). CDR3 length: 16 residues. Germline loops: CDR1 SGDLS, CDR2 YYNGEE. Trimming took 0 bases from V and 4 from J, leaving 13 bases between them. This chain's CDR3 is CASSVGAGGSTGELFF. The DNA for the CDR3 is TGTGCCAGCAGCGTAGGGGCAGGGGGGTCCACCGGGGAGCTGTTTTTT.

The chain employs TRBV2 and TRBJ1-1, with unresolved D. CDR3 length equals 13 residues. Germline V lookup: CDR1 SNHLY, CDR2 FYNNEI. The ends were cut back, 4 bases at V and 3 bases at J, with 9 bases in the middle. The CDR3 is CASSVTRDTEAFF. The CDR3 DNA reads TGTGCCAGCAGTGTGACACGAGACACTGAAGCTTTCTTT.

This clone was counted only a few times. J is TRBJ1-1 and V is TRBV5-1, with TRBD1 identical over 9 bases. The CDR3 runs 17 residues. The germline V gene encodes CDR1 SGHRS and CDR2 YFSETQ. Trimming cost V 4 bases and J 0 bases; bases outside gene matches: 10. The chain's CDR3 is CASSQGDRAALNTEAFF. CDR3 nucleotides: TGCGCCAGCAGCCAAGGGGACAGGGCAGCTTTGAACACTGAAGCTTTCTTT.

The chain combines TRBV5-4 with TRBJ2-3; 10 nucleotides line up with TRBD2. Germline-derived CDR1 and CDR2 are SGHNT and YYREEE (reference sequence). CDR3 length equals 17 residues. The J segment lost 6 bases and the V segment lost 0 bases, leaving 10 bases of the junction unmatched. CDR3 DNA sequence: TGTGCCAGCAGCTTGGGCGGCGAGCGGGGGGGCAGGGATACGCAGTATTTT. It specifies CASSLGGERGGRDTQYF.

The table lists this clone with a few counts. V is TRBV5-6 and J is TRBJ1-4; D remains ambiguous. Trimming left V 0 bases short and J 8 bases short, with 11 bases between. Germline CDR1 and CDR2: SGHDT and YYEEEE. The CDR3 runs 14 residues. CDR3 sequence reads: CASSLEPGGEKLFF. Written as DNA, the CDR3 is TGTGCCAGCAGCTTGGAGCCCGGAGGGGAAAAACTGTTTTTT.

V usage is TRBV10-3 and J usage is TRBJ2-7; a possible D gene is TRBD1 (6 bases). Trimming removed 2 bases from V and 6 bases from J, with 14 bases in between. The CDR3 contains 14 residues. CDR1 and CDR2 (germline): ENHRY, SYGVKD. CDR3 nucleotide sequence: TGTGCCATCAGTGAGCCGATGGACAGCCTCGAGCAGTACTTC. Amino acid sequence: CAISEPMDSLEQYF.